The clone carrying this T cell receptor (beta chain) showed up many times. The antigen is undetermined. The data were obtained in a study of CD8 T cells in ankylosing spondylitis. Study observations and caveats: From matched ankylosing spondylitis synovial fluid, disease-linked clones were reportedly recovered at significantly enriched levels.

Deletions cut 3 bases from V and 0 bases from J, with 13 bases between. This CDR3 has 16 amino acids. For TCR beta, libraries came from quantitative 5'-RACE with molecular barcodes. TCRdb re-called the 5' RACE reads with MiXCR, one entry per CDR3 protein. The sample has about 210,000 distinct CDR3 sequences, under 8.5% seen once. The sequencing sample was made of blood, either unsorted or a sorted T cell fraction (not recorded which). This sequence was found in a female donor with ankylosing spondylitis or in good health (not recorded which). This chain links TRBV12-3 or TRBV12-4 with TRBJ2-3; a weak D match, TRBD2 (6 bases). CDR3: CASSLALRESTDTQYF. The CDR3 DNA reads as TGTGCCAGCAGTTTGGCGTTGCGGGAAAGCACAGATACGCAGTATTTT.